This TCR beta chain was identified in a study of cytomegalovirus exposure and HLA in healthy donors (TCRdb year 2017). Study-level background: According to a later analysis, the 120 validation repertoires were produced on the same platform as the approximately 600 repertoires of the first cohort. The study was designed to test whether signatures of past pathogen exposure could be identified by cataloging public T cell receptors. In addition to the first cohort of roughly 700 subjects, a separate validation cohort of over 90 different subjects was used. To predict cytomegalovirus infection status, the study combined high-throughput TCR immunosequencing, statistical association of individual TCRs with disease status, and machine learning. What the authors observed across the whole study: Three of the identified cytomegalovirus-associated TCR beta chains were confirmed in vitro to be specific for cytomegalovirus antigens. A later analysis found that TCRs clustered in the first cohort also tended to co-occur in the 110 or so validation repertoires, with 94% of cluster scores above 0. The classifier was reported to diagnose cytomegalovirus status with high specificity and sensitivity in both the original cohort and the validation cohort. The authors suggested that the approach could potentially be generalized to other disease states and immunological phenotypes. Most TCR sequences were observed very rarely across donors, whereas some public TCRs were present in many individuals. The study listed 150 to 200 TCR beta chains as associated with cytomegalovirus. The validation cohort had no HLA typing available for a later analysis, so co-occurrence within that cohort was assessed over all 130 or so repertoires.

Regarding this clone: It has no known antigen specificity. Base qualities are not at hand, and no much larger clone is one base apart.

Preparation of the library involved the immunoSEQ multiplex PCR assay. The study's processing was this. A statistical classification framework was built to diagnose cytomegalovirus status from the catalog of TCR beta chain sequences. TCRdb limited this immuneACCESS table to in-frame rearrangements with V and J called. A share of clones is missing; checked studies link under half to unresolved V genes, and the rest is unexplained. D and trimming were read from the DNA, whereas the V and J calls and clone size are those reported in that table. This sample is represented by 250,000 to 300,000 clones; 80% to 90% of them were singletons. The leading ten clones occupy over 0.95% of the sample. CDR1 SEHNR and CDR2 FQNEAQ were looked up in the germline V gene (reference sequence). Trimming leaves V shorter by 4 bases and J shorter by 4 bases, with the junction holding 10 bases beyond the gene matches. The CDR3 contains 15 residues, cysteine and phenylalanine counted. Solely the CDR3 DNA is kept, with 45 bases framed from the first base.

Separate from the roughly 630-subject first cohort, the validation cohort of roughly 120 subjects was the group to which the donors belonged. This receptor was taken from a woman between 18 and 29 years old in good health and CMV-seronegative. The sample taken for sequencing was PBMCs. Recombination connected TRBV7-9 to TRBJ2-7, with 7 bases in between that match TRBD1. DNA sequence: TGTGCCAGCAGCTCCGCCCGGGACAGCTATTACGAGCAGTACTTC. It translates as CASSSARDSYYEQYF. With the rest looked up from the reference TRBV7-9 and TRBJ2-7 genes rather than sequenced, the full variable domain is DTGVSQNPRHKITKRGQNVTFRCDPISEHNRLYWYRQTLGQGPEFLTYFQNEAQLEKSRLLSDRFSAERPKGSFSTLEIQRTEQGDSAMYLCASSSARDSYYEQYFGPGTRLTVT.